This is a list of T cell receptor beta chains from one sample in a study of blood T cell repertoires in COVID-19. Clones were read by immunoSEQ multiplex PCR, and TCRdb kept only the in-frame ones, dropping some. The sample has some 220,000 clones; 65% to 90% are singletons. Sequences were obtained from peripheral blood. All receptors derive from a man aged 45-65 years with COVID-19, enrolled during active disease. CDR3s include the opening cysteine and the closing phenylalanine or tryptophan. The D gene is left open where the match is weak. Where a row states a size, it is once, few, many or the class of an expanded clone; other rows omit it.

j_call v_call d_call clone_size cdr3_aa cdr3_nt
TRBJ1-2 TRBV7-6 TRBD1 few CASSLMGTGVNYGYTF TGTGCCAGCAGCTTAATGGGGACAGGGGTTAACTATGGCTACACCTTC
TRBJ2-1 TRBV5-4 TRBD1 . CASSLAGQSLLFF TGTGCCAGCAGCTTGGCGGGACAGTCGCTGCTGTTCTTC
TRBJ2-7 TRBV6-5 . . CASSYSDRDYEQYF TGTGCCAGCAGTTACTCGGACAGAGATTACGAGCAGTACTTC
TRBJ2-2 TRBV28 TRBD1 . CASSLGQGLTGELFF TGTGCCAGCAGCCTTGGACAGGGGTTAACCGGGGAGCTGTTTTTT
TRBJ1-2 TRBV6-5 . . CASSYMRGYGYTF TGTGCCAGCAGTTATATGCGGGGATATGGCTACACCTTC
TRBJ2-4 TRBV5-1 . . CASSLTDKNIQYF TGCGCCAGCAGCTTGACAGATAAAAACATTCAGTACTTC
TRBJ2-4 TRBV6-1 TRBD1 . CASSEARGTDLAKNIQYF TGTGCCAGCAGTGAAGCGAGGGGGACAGACCTAGCCAAAAACATTCAGTACTTC
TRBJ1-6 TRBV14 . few CASSQGSLSGGRGLLFQYNSPLHF TGTGCCAGCAGCCAAGGATCACTATCCGGCGGCCGAGGACTCCTCTTCCAATATAATTCACCCCTCCACTTT
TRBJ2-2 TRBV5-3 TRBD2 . CARSPGLAGGPGELFF TGTGCCAGAAGCCCGGGACTAGCGGGGGGGCCCGGGGAGCTGTTTTTT
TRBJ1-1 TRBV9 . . CASSSGNTEAFF TGTGCCAGCAGCTCGGGGAACACTGAAGCTTTCTTT
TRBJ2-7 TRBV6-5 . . CASSSGSYEQYF TGTGCCAGCAGCAGTGGCTCCTACGAGCAGTACTTC
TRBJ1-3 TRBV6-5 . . CASSPGHFSGNTIYF TGTGCCAGCAGTCCGGGACACTTCTCTGGAAACACCATATATTTT
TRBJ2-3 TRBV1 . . CTSSLSAGGRTDTQYF TGCACCAGCAGCCTGTCTGCGGGGGGGCGAACAGATACGCAGTATTTT
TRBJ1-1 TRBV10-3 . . CAISGQTVGEEAFF TGTGCCATCAGCGGACAGACGGTTGGGGAGGAAGCTTTCTTT
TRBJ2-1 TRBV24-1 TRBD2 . CATSDFSGGAKNEQFF TGTGCCACCAGTGATTTTAGCGGGGGGGCCAAAAATGAGCAGTTCTTC
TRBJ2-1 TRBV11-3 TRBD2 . CASSFSGGAYNEQFF TGTGCCAGCAGCTTCAGCGGGGGGGCCTACAATGAGCAGTTCTTC
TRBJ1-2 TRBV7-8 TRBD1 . CASSYGQDLYGYTF TGTGCCAGCAGCTATGGACAGGACCTCTATGGCTACACCTTC
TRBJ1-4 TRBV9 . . CASSRTGGGEKLFF TGTGCCAGCAGCCGGACGGGAGGGGGTGAAAAACTGTTTTTT
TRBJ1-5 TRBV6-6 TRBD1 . CASSTGTGDNQPQHF TGTGCCAGCAGTACCGGGACAGGGGATAATCAGCCCCAGCATTTT
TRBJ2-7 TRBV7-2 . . CASSPNRVGVSYEQYF TGTGCCAGCAGCCCCAACCGCGTAGGGGTAAGCTACGAGCAGTACTTC
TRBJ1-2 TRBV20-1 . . CSASVTGKDRGYTF TGCAGTGCTAGTGTCACAGGGAAGGATCGGGGCTACACCTTC
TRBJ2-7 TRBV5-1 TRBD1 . CASSYLGQGAPYEQYF TGCGCCAGCAGCTACCTGGGACAGGGTGCCCCCTACGAGCAGTACTTC
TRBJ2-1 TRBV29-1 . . CSVDGGNYNEQFF TGCAGCGTTGACGGGGGAAACTACAATGAGCAGTTCTTC
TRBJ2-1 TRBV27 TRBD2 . CASRMNSGGAWNEQFF TGTGCCAGCAGGATGAACAGCGGGGGGGCGTGGAATGAGCAGTTCTTC
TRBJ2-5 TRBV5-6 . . CASSRTVETQYF TGTGCCAGCAGCCGGACAGTAGAGACCCAGTACTTC
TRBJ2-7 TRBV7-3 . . CASSLRQGDLEQYF TGTGCCAGCAGCTTAAGGCAGGGGGACTTGGAGCAGTACTTC
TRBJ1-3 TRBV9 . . CASSGRVSEGNTIYF TGTGCCAGCAGCGGCAGGGTATCCGAAGGAAACACCATATATTTT
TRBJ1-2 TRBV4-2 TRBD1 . CASSQLIGTGDGYTF TGTGCCAGCAGCCAACTCATAGGGACAGGCGATGGCTACACCTTC
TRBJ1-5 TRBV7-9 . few CASSLASGNQPQHF TGTGCCAGCAGCTTAGCGTCCGGGAATCAGCCCCAGCATTTT
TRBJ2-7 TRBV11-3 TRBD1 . CASSPDRGSSEQYF TGTGCCAGCAGCCCCGACAGGGGAAGCTCCGAGCAGTACTTC
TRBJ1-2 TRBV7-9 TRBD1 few CASSLIGTEPAF TGTGCCAGCAGCTTAATAGGGACAGAGCCGGCCTTC
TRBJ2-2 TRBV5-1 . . CASSFEVRASGELFF TGCGCCAGCAGCTTTGAGGTCAGGGCGTCCGGGGAGCTGTTTTTT
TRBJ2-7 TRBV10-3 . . CAISEGVYEQYF TGTGCCATCAGTGAAGGGGTTTACGAGCAGTACTTC
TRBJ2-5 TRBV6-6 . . CASSYSMTAKETQYF TGTGCCAGCAGTTACTCCATGACAGCCAAAGAGACCCAGTACTTC
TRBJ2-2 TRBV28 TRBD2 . CASSKERGGLAGELFF TGTGCCAGCAGTAAAGAGCGGGGGGGCCTCGCCGGGGAGCTGTTTTTT
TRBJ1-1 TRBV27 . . CASSLRAGRYTEAFF TGTGCCAGCAGTTTGAGGGCAGGACGGTACACTGAAGCTTTCTTT
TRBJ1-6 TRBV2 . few CASTSRVYNSPLHF TGTGCCAGCACATCCAGGGTCTATAATTCACCCCTCCACTTT
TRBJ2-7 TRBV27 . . CASSSPRGGEQYF TGTGCCAGCAGTTCCCCCAGGGGTGGCGAGCAGTACTTC
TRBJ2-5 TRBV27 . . CASSLSRRYQETQYF TGTGCCAGCAGTTTATCACGGAGGTACCAAGAGACCCAGTACTTC
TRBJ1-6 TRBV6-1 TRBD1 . CASSEGTGIRSYNSPLHF TGTGCCAGCAGTGAAGGGACAGGCATTCGCTCCTATAATTCACCCCTCCACTTT
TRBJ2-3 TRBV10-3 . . CAISSGTDTQYF TGTGCCATCAGTTCAGGGACAGATACGCAGTATTTT
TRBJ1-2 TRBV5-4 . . CASSSTYGYTF TGTGCCAGCAGCTCTACCTACGGCTACACCTTC
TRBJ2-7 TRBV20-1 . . CSASKQASYEQYF TGCAGTGCTAGTAAGCAGGCCTCCTACGAGCAGTACTTC
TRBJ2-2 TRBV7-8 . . CASVRSGSTGELFF TGTGCCAGCGTACGTTCGGGTTCCACCGGGGAGCTGTTTTTT
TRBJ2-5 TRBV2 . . CASSEDTWWTQYF TGTGCCAGCAGTGAAGACACCTGGTGGACCCAGTACTTC
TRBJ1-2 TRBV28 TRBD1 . CASSLFGQGGGYTF TGTGCCAGCAGTTTATTTGGACAGGGGGGAGGCTACACCTTC
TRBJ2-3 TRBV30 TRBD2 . CAWSVQREVVSDTQYF TGTGCCTGGAGTGTACAACGGGAGGTCGTATCAGATACGCAGTATTTT
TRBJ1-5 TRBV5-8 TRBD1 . CASRARDRAVESNQPQHF TGTGCCAGCAGAGCGAGGGACAGGGCGGTAGAAAGCAATCAGCCCCAGCATTTT
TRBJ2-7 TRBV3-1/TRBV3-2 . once CASSFDSPYEQYF TGTGCCAGCAGCTTTGACAGCCCCTACGAGCAGTACTTC
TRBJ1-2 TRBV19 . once CASSTLSYGYTF TGTGCCAGTAGTACCCTATCCTATGGCTACACCTTC
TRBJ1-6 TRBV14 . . CASSQGTGNSPLHF TGTGCCAGCAGCCAAGGAACAGGGAATTCACCCCTCCACTTT